This TCR beta chain was recovered during a study of cytomegalovirus exposure and HLA in healthy donors. As for the study in general: Among the 400 or so donors who were genotyped, about 79% fell in the genetic ancestry cluster that is associated with self-reported Caucasian donors.

The PCR used 60 Vbeta and 13 Jbeta primers. Using immunoSEQ multiplex PCR, the repertoire was profiled, and TCRdb retains in-frame clones only, with some absent. The table records roughly 60,000 clones, 60% to 85% of them present only once. The CDR3 loop spans 15 amino acids. The germline CDR1 and CDR2 sequences are KGHSH and LQKENI. The J segment lost 5 bases and the V segment lost 3 bases, leaving 9 bases of the junction unmatched. The origin of this receptor is a woman between 40 and 50 years old in good health and CMV-seropositive. The sequencing sample was made of PBMCs. The V and J genes are TRBV18 and TRBJ1-1, with 7 bases lining up with TRBD1. CDR3 nucleotide sequence: TGTGCCAGCTCACCCCGGAACTTACAGGGGACTGAAGCTTTCTTT. It yields the protein CASSPRNLQGTEAFF.